The clone carrying this T cell receptor beta chain has at least ten counts. The study based diagnoses on clinical symptoms, serum thyroxine and TRAb, thyroid ultrasound and orbital computed tomography. This sample was taken from a study of T cells in Graves' hyperthyroidism and ophthalmopathy. Germline-derived CDR1 and CDR2 are DFQATT and SNEGSKA (reference sequence). V shed 4 bases and J shed 6 bases, with 12 bases lying between them. This CDR3 is built from 12 residues. The investigators amplified TCR beta CDR3 regions from RNA transcripts. The HTBI primer set served for first-round RT-PCR of the TCR CDR3. Using its own MiXCR run on the multiplex PCR reads, TCRdb lists one record per CDR3 protein. In the table there are about 550,000 distinct CDR3 sequences, more than 20% of which are singletons.

The receptor comes from a man aged 18 to 30 with Graves' hyperthyroidism. Sequenced material: blood. V and J are TRBV20-1 and TRBJ1-2; D not certain. CDR3 sequence reads: CSATGPAHGYTF. The CDR3 DNA follows: TGCAGTGCTACGGGCCCAGCACATGGCTACACCTTC.